This record covers a single T cell receptor (beta chain). The source of the sample is a study of blood T cell repertoires in COVID-19. Study overall: Sites across the United States, Italy and Spain contributed samples from acute and convalescent COVID-19. PBMCs, B-cell-depleted T cells, or T cells were the source of the cDNA or gDNA that made up the material.

As originally analysed: Amplification with reference gene primers provided the estimates of nucleated cell counts. The method was immunoSEQ multiplex PCR; TCRdb's version includes in-frame clones alone and lacks a portion of them. Clone size and the V and J calls come from that table; the DNA yielded D and trimming. The sample shows 200,000 or so clones, about 88% of them seen only once. Germline CDR1 SEHNR, CDR2 FQNEAQ (reference sequence). Trimming removed 0 bases at V and 7 bases at J, with 10 bases between. The CDR3 is 15 amino acids. Source material: peripheral blood. The gene calls are TRBV7-9 and TRBJ1-6, with D possibly TRBD1 on 6 matching bases. The clonotype was recovered from an older man with acute or convalescent COVID-19. The CDR3 loop is CASSLAQGGNSPLHF. The DNA of the CDR3 is TGTGCCAGCAGCTTAGCACAGGGAGGGAATTCACCCCTCCACTTT.